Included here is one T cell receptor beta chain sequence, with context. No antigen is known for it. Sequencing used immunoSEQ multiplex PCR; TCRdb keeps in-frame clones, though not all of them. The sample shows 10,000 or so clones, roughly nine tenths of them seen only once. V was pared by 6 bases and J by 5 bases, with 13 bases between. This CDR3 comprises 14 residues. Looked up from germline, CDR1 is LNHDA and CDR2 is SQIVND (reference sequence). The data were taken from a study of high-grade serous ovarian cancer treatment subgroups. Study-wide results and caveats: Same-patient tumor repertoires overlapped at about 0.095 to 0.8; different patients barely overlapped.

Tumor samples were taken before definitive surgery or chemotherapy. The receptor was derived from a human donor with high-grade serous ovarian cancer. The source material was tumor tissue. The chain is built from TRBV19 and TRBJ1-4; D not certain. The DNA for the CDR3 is TGTGCCAGTAGACAAGGACGGATCAATGAAAAACTGTTTTTT. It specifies CASRQGRINEKLFF.